This entry describes one T cell receptor beta chain. The data derive from a study of T-cell reconstitution after alpha-beta-depleted transplantation in children. Deletions cut 4 bases from V and 11 bases from J, with 21 bases between. This CDR3 region has 16 residues. Unique molecular identifiers were incorporated into the prepared TCRbeta library. Each CDR3 protein is one row after TCRdb ran MiXCR on the PCR reads. In the table there are around 680,000 distinct CDR3 sequences, approximately 16% of which are singletons. The receptor's source is a human donor who donated a stem cell graft to a child with acute myeloid leukemia. The V call is TRBV12-3 or TRBV12-4, the J call TRBJ1-6; tentative D call: TRBD1 (5 bases). The specimen was PBMCs from the stem cell graft donor, collected from the stem cell graft. Here the CDR3 DNA reads TGTGCCAGCAGTTACCCCGGGGGAGGGTGGGATCCACCCCTCCACTTT. Translated, it gives CASSYPGGGWDPPLHF.